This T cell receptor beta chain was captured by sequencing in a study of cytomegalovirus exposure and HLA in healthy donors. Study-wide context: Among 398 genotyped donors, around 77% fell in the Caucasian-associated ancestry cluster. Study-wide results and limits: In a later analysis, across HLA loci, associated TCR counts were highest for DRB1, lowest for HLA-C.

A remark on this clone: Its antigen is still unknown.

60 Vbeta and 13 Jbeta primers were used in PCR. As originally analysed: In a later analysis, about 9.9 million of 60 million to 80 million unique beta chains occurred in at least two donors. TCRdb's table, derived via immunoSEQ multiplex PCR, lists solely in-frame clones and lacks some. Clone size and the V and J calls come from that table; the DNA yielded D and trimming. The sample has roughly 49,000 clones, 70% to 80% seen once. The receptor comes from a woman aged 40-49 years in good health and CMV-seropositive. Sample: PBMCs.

CDR3 loop: CASSIRGGLGNEQFF. The CDR3 DNA sequence: TGTGCCAGTAGTATTAGGGGGGGCCTAGGCAATGAGCAGTTCTTC. The chain employs TRBV19 and TRBJ2-1, with a possible D match to TRBD2 (7 bases). There are 15 residues in the CDR3. Germline V gives CDR1 LNHDA, CDR2 SQIVND (reference sequence). Trimming left V 3 bases short and J 6 bases short, with 15 bases between.